Listed here is a single T cell receptor beta chain. It lacks a known antigen. No much larger clone is present one base from it, and per-base qualities are unavailable. The record originates from a study of blood T cell repertoires in COVID-19 (dated by TCRdb to the early 2020s). Looking at the study overall: Samples from collaborators originated in the United States, Italy and Spain and spanned both the acute and convalescent phases of COVID-19. The material from the prospective study consisted of cDNA or gDNA derived from T cells, B-cell-depleted T cells, or PBMCs. Deeply sampled blood TCRbeta repertoires from subjects exposed to, actively infected with, or recovered from COVID-19 were included in the dataset. The repertoires were released in a freely available public database intended as a resource for research on the immune response to SARS-CoV-2. Samples came from the ongoing ImmuneRACE study (first 160 participants) plus 1,254 subjects from 6 global collaborators. Sample metadata almost always included a de-identified subject ID, COVID-19 status, age in years and sex. Where HLA class I and class II types were available, the types were taken from metadata supplied by the sample provider, not from assay-based typing.

The immunoSEQ Assay, a bias-controlled multiplex PCR, was used to amplify TCRbeta CDR3 regions from genomic DNA. From the authors' description of their analysis: Nucleated cell counts per sample were estimated from amplification of reference gene primers within the assay. To quantify the absolute abundance of each unique TCRbeta CDR3 rearrangement, sequence reads were collapsed and filtered. For each sample, productive Simpson clonality was calculated by taking the square root of Simpson's diversity index across productive rearrangements. The table comes from immuneACCESS by way of TCRdb, which keeps in-frame sequences with V and J called. Part of the clones is missing from these tables; in studies checked, under half for an unresolved V gene and the rest for unknown reasons. Clone size and the V and J calls come from that table; the DNA yielded D and trimming. The sample data list around 300,000 clones, and 88% of these were observed just once. The ten largest clones capture 0.75% to 1% of the sample.

In the prospective study, participants were about 18 to 90 years old, resided in fewer than 25 geographic areas of the United States, and were enrolled through a virtual design. In the prospective study, participants were assigned to cohorts based on the clinical history participants reported in a screening survey and a study questionnaire. ImmuneRACE Cohort 3 recovered participants were defined by two consecutive negative NP/OP PCR tests, healthcare professional clearance, or symptom resolution. Each participant in the prospective study had whole blood, serum and a nasopharyngeal or oropharyngeal swab collected by mobile phlebotomists. Additional blood draws and questionnaires over a 2-month period could optionally be provided by prospective study participants. Prospective study blood samples were shipped either frozen or at room temperature before DNA extraction. General conclusions and limits of the study: The quantity of clinical and demographic metadata differed by source and by participant and was supplied without curation.

Sequencing input: PBMCs or T cells enriched from blood (not recorded which). This sequence originates from a woman younger than 45 who had recovered from COVID-19.

The DNA sequence is given as TGTGCCAGCAGTGAAGTTAAGCGGGAGATCTACAATGAGCAGTTCTTC. Protein translation: CASSEVKREIYNEQFF. This chain is built from TRBV2 and TRBJ2-1, and TRBD2 matches 8 of the central bases. Via the germline V gene, CDR1 is SNHLY and CDR2 FYNNEI. Its CDR3 holds 16 amino acids, cysteine through phenylalanine. Solely the CDR3 DNA is kept, with 48 bases framed from the first base. Trimming leaves V shorter by 1 base and J shorter by 3 bases, with the junction holding 5 bases beyond the gene matches.